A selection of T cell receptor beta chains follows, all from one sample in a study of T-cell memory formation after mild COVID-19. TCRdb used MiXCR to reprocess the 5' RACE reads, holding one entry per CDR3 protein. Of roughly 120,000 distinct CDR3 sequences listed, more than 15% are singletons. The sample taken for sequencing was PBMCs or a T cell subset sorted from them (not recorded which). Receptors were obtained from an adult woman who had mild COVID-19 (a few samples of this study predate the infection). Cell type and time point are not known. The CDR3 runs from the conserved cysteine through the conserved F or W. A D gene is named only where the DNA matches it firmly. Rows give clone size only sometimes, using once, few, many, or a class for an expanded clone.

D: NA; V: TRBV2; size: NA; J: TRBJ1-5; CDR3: CASRSRVSNQPQHF; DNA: TGTGCCAGCAGGAGCAGGGTTTCCAATCAGCCCCAGCATTTT
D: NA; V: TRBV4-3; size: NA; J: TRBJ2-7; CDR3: CASSQEEETSYEQYF; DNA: TGCGCCAGCAGCCAAGAGGAGGAGACCTCCTACGAGCAGTACTTC
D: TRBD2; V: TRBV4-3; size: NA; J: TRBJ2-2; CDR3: CASSQDRLAGLGTGELFF; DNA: TGCGCCAGCAGCCAAGATAGGCTAGCGGGATTAGGCACCGGGGAGCTGTTTTTT
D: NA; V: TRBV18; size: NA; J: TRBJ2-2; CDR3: CASSPYTVNTGELFF; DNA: TGTGCCAGCTCACCTTATACAGTGAACACCGGGGAGCTGTTTTTT
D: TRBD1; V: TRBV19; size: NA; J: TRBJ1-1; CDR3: CASSPGDRGFTEAFF; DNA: TGTGCCAGTAGTCCCGGGGACAGGGGATTCACTGAAGCTTTCTTT
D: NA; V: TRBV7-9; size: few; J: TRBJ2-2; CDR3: CASSLAFLVENTGELFF; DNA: TGTGCCAGCAGCTTAGCTTTTTTAGTTGAGAACACCGGGGAGCTGTTTTTT
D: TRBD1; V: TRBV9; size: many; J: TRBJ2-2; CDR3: CASSLGTGTGELFF; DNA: TGTGCCAGCAGCCTGGGGACAGGGACCGGGGAGCTGTTTTTT
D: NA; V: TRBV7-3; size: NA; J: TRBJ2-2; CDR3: CASSLKGELFF; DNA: TGTGCCAGCAGCTTAAAGGGGGAGCTGTTTTTT
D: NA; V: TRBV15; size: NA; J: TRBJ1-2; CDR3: CATSREGATGAFYGYTF; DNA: TGTGCCACCAGCAGAGAGGGAGCAACAGGTGCCTTCTATGGCTACACCTTC
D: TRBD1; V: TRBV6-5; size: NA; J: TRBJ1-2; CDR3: CASSVRGSTGLHNPLSYGYTF; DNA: TGTGCCAGCAGTGTCCGCGGGTCGACAGGGCTCCACAATCCCCTATCATATGGCTACACCTTC
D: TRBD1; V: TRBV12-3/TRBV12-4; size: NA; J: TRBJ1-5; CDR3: CASSSGQGGTEAQHF; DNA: TGTGCCAGCAGCTCGGGACAGGGAGGTACTGAAGCCCAGCATTTT
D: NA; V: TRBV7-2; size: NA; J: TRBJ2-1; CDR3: CASSLETRAVRPGYNEQFF; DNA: TGTGCCAGCAGCTTAGAGACCCGAGCGGTCCGTCCAGGCTACAATGAGCAGTTCTTC
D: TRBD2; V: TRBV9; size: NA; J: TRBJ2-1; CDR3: CASSFSLRGTYNEQFF; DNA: TGTGCCAGCAGCTTCTCACTGCGGGGGACCTACAATGAGCAGTTCTTC
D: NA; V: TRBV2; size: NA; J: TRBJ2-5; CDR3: CASSEAGVYQETQYF; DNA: TGTGCCAGCAGTGAGGCAGGGGTGTACCAAGAGACCCAGTACTTC
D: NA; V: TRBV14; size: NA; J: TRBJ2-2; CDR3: CASSQDVIAAGELFF; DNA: TGTGCCAGCAGCCAAGATGTAATAGCTGCCGGGGAGCTGTTTTTT
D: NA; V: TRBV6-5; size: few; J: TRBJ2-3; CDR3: CASSYLFTGNTDTQYF; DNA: TGTGCCAGCAGTTACCTCTTTACAGGGAATACAGATACGCAGTATTTT
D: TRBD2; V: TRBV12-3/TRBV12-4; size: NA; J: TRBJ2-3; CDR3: CASSIPSGGPPDTQYF; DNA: TGTGCCAGCAGTATCCCTAGCGGGGGTCCCCCAGATACGCAGTATTTT
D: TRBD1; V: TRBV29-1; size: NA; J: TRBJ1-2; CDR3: CSALDRGDEGYTF; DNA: TGCAGCGCCCTGGACAGGGGAGATGAGGGCTACACCTTC
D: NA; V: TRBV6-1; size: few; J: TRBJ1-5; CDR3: CASSSFVGSANQPQHF; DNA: TGTGCCAGCAGTTCATTCGTAGGCTCCGCCAATCAGCCCCAGCATTTT
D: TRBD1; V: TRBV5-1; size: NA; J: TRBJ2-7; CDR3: CASSEGSQGHREQYF; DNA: TGCGCCAGCAGCGAAGGTTCACAGGGGCATCGCGAGCAGTACTTC
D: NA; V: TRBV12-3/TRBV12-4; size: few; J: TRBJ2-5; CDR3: CASSLDQTVQETQYF; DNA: TGTGCCAGCAGTTTAGATCAGACAGTTCAAGAGACCCAGTACTTC
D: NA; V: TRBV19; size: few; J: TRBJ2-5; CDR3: CASSILRMGGETQYF; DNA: TGTGCCAGTAGTATTCTAAGGATGGGAGGAGAGACCCAGTACTTC
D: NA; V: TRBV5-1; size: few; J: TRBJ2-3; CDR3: CASSLVPGSDTQYF; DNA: TGCGCCAGCAGCTTGGTTCCGGGTTCAGATACGCAGTATTTT
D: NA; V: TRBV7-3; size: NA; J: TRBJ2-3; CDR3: CASSLTPSTDTQYF; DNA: TGTGCCAGCAGCTTAACTCCTAGCACAGATACGCAGTATTTT
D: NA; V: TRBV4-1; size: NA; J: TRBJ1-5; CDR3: CASSPEGVQPQHF; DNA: TGCGCCAGCAGCCCAGAAGGGGTCCAGCCCCAGCATTTT
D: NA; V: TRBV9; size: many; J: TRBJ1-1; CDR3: CASSTGHLNTEAFF; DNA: TGTGCCAGCAGCACGGGACACTTGAACACTGAAGCTTTCTTT
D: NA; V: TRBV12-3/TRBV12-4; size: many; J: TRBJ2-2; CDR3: CASSPIGTNTGELFF; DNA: TGTGCCAGCAGCCCCATCGGTACGAACACCGGGGAGCTGTTTTTT
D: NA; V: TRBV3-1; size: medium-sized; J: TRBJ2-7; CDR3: CASSQEIAAAYEQYF; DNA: TGTGCCAGCAGCCAAGAAATAGCGGCCGCCTACGAGCAGTACTTC
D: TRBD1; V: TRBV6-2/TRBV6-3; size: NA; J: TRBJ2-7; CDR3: CASSYRQGDPYEQYF; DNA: TGTGCCAGCAGTTACCGGCAGGGGGATCCCTACGAGCAGTACTTC
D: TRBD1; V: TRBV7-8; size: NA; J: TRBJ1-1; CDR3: CASSLTGGYLAEAFF; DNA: TGTGCCAGCAGCTTGACAGGGGGCTATCTCGCTGAAGCTTTCTTT
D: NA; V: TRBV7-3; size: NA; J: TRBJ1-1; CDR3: CASSLKRDTEAFF; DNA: TGTGCCAGCAGCTTAAAACGGGACACTGAAGCTTTCTTT
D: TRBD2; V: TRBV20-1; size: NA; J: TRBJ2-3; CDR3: CSGGLAGSTDTQYF; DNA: TGCAGTGGAGGACTAGCGGGAAGCACAGATACGCAGTATTTT
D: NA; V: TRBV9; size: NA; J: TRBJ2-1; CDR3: CASRGVGAEYNEQFF; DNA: TGTGCCAGCAGGGGTGTAGGGGCGGAATACAATGAGCAGTTCTTC
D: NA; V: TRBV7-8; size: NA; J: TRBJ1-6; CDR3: CASSFTRYPYNSPLHF; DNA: TGTGCCAGCAGCTTTACGCGGTACCCCTATAATTCACCCCTCCACTTT
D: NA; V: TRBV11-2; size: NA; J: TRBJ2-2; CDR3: CASSLDWGLNTGELFF; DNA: TGTGCCAGCAGCTTAGATTGGGGGCTGAACACCGGGGAGCTGTTTTTT
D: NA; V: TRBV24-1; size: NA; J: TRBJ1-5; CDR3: CATSDPRDRQPQHF; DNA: TGTGCCACCAGTGACCCCAGGGATCGGCAGCCCCAGCATTTT
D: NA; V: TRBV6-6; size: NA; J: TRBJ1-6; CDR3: CASTSQGNSPLHF; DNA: TGTGCCAGCACTAGCCAGGGTAATTCACCCCTCCACTTT
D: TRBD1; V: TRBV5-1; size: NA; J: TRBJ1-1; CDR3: CASSLAGTDGTEAFF; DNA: TGCGCCAGCAGCTTGGCTGGGACAGACGGAACTGAAGCTTTCTTT
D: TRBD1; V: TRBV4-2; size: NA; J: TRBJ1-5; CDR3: CASSQGYRGRNQPQHF; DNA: TGTGCCAGCAGCCAAGGCTACAGGGGGCGGAATCAGCCCCAGCATTTT
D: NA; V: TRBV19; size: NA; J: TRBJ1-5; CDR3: CATHGGSEFSQPQHF; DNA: TGTGCCACCCATGGAGGGTCGGAGTTTAGTCAGCCCCAGCATTTT
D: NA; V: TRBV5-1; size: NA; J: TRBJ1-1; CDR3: CASSLTGDTEAFF; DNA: TGCGCCAGCAGCTTGACGGGGGACACTGAAGCTTTCTTT
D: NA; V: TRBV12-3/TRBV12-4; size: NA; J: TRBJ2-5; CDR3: CASTAGQETQYF; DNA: TGTGCCAGCACCGCTGGCCAAGAGACCCAGTACTTC
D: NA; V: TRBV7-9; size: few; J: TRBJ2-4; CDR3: CASSLETNIQYF; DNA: TGTGCCAGCAGCTTAGAAACAAACATTCAGTACTTC
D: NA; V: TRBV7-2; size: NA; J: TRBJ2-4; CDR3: CASSLTLFAKNIQYF; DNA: TGTGCCAGCAGCTTAACCCTCTTCGCCAAAAACATTCAGTACTTC
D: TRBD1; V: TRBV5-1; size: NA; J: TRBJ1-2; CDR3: CASSLVDRGGYGYTF; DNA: TGCGCCAGCAGCTTGGTCGACAGGGGCGGCTATGGCTACACCTTC
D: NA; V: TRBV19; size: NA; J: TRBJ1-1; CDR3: CASSIARVNTEAFF; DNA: TGTGCCAGTAGTATCGCCAGGGTGAACACTGAAGCTTTCTTT
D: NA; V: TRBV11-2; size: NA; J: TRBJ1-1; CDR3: CASSLDLRTEAFF; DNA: TGTGCCAGCAGCTTAGATCTGCGGACTGAAGCTTTCTTT
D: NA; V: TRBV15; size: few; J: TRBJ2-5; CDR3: CATRRGGGPETQYF; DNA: TGTGCCACCCGGCGAGGGGGGGGTCCCGAGACCCAGTACTTC
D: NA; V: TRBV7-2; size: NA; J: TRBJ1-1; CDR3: CASSYERRNTEAFF; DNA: TGTGCCAGCAGCTACGAGAGACGGAACACTGAAGCTTTCTTT
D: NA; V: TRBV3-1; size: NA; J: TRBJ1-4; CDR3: CASSQKQLQRTNEKLFF; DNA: TGTGCCAGCAGCCAAAAGCAGCTCCAGAGGACTAATGAAAAACTGTTTTTT
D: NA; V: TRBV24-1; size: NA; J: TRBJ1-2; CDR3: CATSDFDSPEVYGYTF; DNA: TGTGCCACCAGTGATTTTGACAGCCCCGAGGTCTATGGCTACACCTTC
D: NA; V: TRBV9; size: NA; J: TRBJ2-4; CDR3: CASSAGAPRDIQYF; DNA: TGTGCCAGCAGCGCGGGGGCACCGAGAGACATTCAGTACTTC
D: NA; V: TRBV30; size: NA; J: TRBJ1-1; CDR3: CAWSVDQKAFF; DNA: TGTGCCTGGAGTGTAGACCAAAAGGCTTTCTTT
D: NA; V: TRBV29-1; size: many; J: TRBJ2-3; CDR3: CSVGYGGSTDTQYF; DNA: TGCAGCGTTGGGTATGGGGGGAGTACAGATACGCAGTATTTT
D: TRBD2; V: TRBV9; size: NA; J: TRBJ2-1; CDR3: CASSVAPAGEVHEQFF; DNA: TGTGCCAGCAGCGTAGCCCCAGCGGGAGAGGTGCATGAGCAGTTCTTC